The 22 T cell receptor beta chains below all came from one sample that was sequenced in a study of control samples from healthy donors and cancer patients. Profiling relied on immunoSEQ multiplex PCR, and the TCRdb table lists in-frame clones only, not all of them. The sample gives about 110,000 clones, 70% to 85% of which show up once; 6.5% is in the top ten. The sequenced material came from blood. These receptors came from a man aged 18-30 years in good health.

This chain uses TRBV14 with TRBJ1-6; no clear D. Germline assignment: CDR1 SGHDN and CDR2 FVKESK. CDR3 size: 14 residues. Trimming took off 0 bases at V and 10 bases at J, with 10 bases between the two ends. The CDR3 sequence: CASSQDFRGSPLHF. As DNA, the CDR3 is TGTGCCAGCAGCCAAGACTTCCGGGGATCACCCCTCCACTTT.

The sample holds many counts of this clone. The J gene is TRBJ1-2, the V gene TRBV13; the D is unclear. From germline, CDR1 is PRHDT and CDR2 FYEKMQ (reference sequence). The CDR3 consists of 13 residues. Trimming took 8 bases from V and 11 from J, leaving 21 bases between them. DNA for the CDR3: TGTGCCAGCGCCGTAACCCAAGGACTGCATTACACCTTC. This codes for CASAVTQGLHYTF.

The chain combines TRBV30 with TRBJ1-1, with unresolved D. The CDR3 has 14 amino acids. Trimming removed 4 bases at V and 0 bases at J, with 12 bases between. The germline V gene has CDR1 GTSNPN and CDR2 SVGIG (reference sequence). The DNA for the CDR3 is TGTGCCTGGATCCCTGGTATCCTGAACACTGAAGCTTTCTTT. As protein: CAWIPGILNTEAFF.

The CDR3 DNA reads TGTGCCATCAGTGAGTCCCCAGCGTCTCTCGTAGGTGGAGAGACCCAGTACTTC. It translates to CAISESPASLVGGETQYF. V and J are TRBV10-3 and TRBJ2-5; no definite D call. Germline CDR1 ENHRY, CDR2 SYGVKD. The ends were cut back, 0 bases at V and 4 bases at J, with 21 bases in the middle. This CDR3 has 18 residues.

This chain uses TRBV7-2 with TRBJ2-1; D possibly corresponds to TRBD2 (5 bases). There are 15 residues in the CDR3. The V end lost 5 bases, the J end lost 5 bases, and 16 bases lay between the germline ends. Germline V gives CDR1 SGHTA, CDR2 FQGNSA. CDR3 sequence: CASSPWAEGDNEQFF. The CDR3 nucleotides are TGTGCCAGCAGCCCGTGGGCAGAGGGTGACAATGAGCAGTTCTTC.

This clone appeared a single time. V and J are TRBV6-2 or TRBV6-3 and TRBJ1-1; possible D gene TRBD1, 6 bases. The length of the CDR3 is 14 residues. Germline V gene lookup returns CDR1 MNHEY and CDR2 SVGEGT. V shed 2 bases and J shed 6 bases, with 13 bases lying between them. For the CDR3, the DNA is TGTGCCAGCAGTTACGCCGGGGGCAGGGCTGAAGCTTTCTTT. This encodes CASSYAGGRAEAFF.

V gene TRBV5-4 combines with J gene TRBJ2-5, with TRBD2 as a possible D gene (6 bases). The CDR3 totals 16 residues. From germline, CDR1 is SGHNT and CDR2 YYREEE (reference sequence). Trimming left V 0 bases short and J 2 bases short, with 14 bases between. DNA for the CDR3: TGTGCCAGCAGCTTGGGGGTAGCGGCCGATCAAGAGACCCAGTACTTC. It codes for CASSLGVAADQETQYF.

This clone was recorded once. The gene calls are TRBV5-4 and TRBJ1-2; D may be TRBD1 (5 bases). Trimming stripped 5 bases from V and 0 bases from J, with 23 bases between. Germline V gives CDR1 SGHNT, CDR2 YYREEE (reference sequence). This CDR3 has 18 amino acids. The CDR3 region is CASRLTRFTGEANYGYTF. CDR3 coding DNA: TGTGCCAGCAGGCTTACCCGGTTTACAGGAGAAGCTAACTATGGCTACACCTTC.

This sequence joins TRBV10-3 and TRBJ2-1; TRBD1 might be the D (6 bases). V was trimmed by 0 bases and J by 8 bases, leaving 14 bases between them. This CDR3 comprises 15 residues. Germline CDR1 is ENHRY and CDR2 is SYGVKD. This CDR3 reads CAISESVLGAHEQFF. The CDR3 DNA reads TGTGCCATCAGTGAGTCAGTTTTGGGGGCCCATGAGCAGTTCTTC.

This rearrangement joins TRBV27 to TRBJ1-2; no definite D call. Trimming left V 3 bases short and J 4 bases short, with 15 bases between. Germline V gene sequence: CDR1 MNHEY, CDR2 SMNVEV (reference sequence). There are 15 residues in the CDR3. In DNA form, the CDR3 reads TGTGCCAGCAGTTTCTCTTTAGGGTTCCCCTATGGCTACACCTTC. It encodes CASSFSLGFPYGYTF.

The gene calls are TRBV5-1 and TRBJ1-1, with D tentatively TRBD1 (6 bases). This CDR3 contains 14 residues. CDR1 and CDR2 from the germline V gene are SGHRS and YFSETQ. V was trimmed by 0 bases and J by 11 bases, leaving 17 bases between them. Written as DNA, the CDR3 is TGCGCCAGCAGCTTGGAACAGGGCCCCCTGTATGCTTTCTTT. Translation: CASSLEQGPLYAFF.

The chain links TRBV6-5 to TRBJ1-2; 8 bases agree with TRBD1. CDR1 and CDR2 (germline): MNHEY, SVGAGI. This CDR3 contains 13 residues. J lost 6 bases, V lost 6 bases, and 6 bases had no gene match. The CDR3 coding sequence is TGTGCCAGCAGCCGGACAGGGTACGATGGCTACACCTTC. Encoded protein: CASSRTGYDGYTF.

The chain uses TRBV7-2 and TRBJ2-5, with a weak D call TRBD2 (6 bases). The CDR3 is 15 residues long. Germline lookup yields CDR1 SGHTA and CDR2 FQGNSA. V was cut by 5 bases and J by 3 bases, with 16 bases left in between. CDR3 protein: CASSKPTSWEETQYF. DNA of the CDR3: TGTGCCAGCAGCAAACCGACTAGTTGGGAAGAGACCCAGTACTTC. The variable domain in full, with the rest retrieved from reference TRBV7-2 and TRBJ2-5, is GAGVSQSPSNKVTEKGKDVELRCDPISGHTALYWYRQSLGQGLEFLIYFQGNSAPDKSGLPSDRFSAERTGGSVSTLTIQRTQQEDSAVYLCASSKPTSWEETQYFGPGTRLLVL.

The chain employs TRBV5-1 and TRBJ2-3; TRBD2 matches at 13 bases. V lost 4 bases to trimming and J lost 4 bases; unmatched junction nucleotides: 12. CDR3 length: 18 amino acids. Germline CDR1 reads SGHRS; CDR2 reads YFSETQ. The CDR3 is CASSLGLAGAHPADTQYF. CDR3 DNA sequence: TGCGCCAGCAGCCTCGGACTAGCGGGGGCCCACCCCGCAGATACGCAGTATTTT.

A note on this clone: This sample includes further DNA sequences coding for the same CDR3. DNA of the CDR3: TGTGCCAGCAGTTTGTTTGGGGATACGCAGTATTTT. This translates into CASSLFGDTQYF. The rearrangement uses TRBV27 and TRBJ2-3; D gene unclear. V shed 3 bases and J shed 6 bases, with 7 bases lying between them. The CDR3 consists of 12 residues. Germline-derived CDR1 and CDR2 are MNHEY and SMNVEV (reference sequence).

The rearrangement uses TRBV10-2 and TRBJ1-5; possible D gene TRBD1, 5 bases. The CDR3 length is 14 residues. V lost 6 bases and J lost 0, with 9 bases in between. Germline loops: CDR1 WSHSY, CDR2 SAAADI. The CDR3 sequence: CASRLTASNQPQHF. The CDR3 region has the DNA TGCGCCAGCAGGTTGACAGCTAGCAATCAGCCCCAGCATTTT.

The chain recombines TRBV18 with TRBJ1-2; a possible D gene is TRBD1 (6 bases). CDR1 is KGHSH, CDR2 LQKENI, per germline. Trimming cost V 1 base and J 0 bases, with 15 bases left between them. There are 17 residues in the CDR3. The CDR3 reads CASSPRDRRQANYGYTF. CDR3 DNA sequence: TGTGCCAGCTCACCACGCGACAGGCGGCAGGCTAACTATGGCTACACCTTC.

The chain joins TRBV3-1 (or the pseudogene TRBV3-2) to TRBJ1-2, with D perhaps matching TRBD1 (5 bases). V was pared by 4 bases and J by 8 bases, with 14 bases between. The germline V gene has CDR1 LGHDT and CDR2 YNNKEL (reference sequence). This CDR3 is 13 amino acids long. The CDR3 DNA reads as TGTGCCAGCAGCCGGGCCGGGACGCCCGGCTACACCTTC. Its protein is CASSRAGTPGYTF.

J is TRBJ1-2 and V is TRBV7-8; 8 bases are shared with TRBD1. The CDR3 spans 18 residues. V shed 0 bases, J shed 2 bases, and the junction held 11 bases outside the gene matches. The germline V gene has CDR1 SGHVS and CDR2 FQNEAQ. This CDR3 reads CASSLASRDRWTNYGYTF. The CDR3 coding sequence is TGTGCCAGCAGCTTAGCTAGTCGGGACAGGTGGACCAACTATGGCTACACCTTC.

The chain is built from TRBV19 and TRBJ1-1, with D possibly being TRBD1 (5 bases). Looked up from germline, CDR1 is LNHDA and CDR2 is SQIVND (reference sequence). CDR3 length: 15 amino acids. V was pared by 7 bases and J by 0 bases, with 15 bases between. This CDR3 reads CASKASRGVNTEAFF. CDR3 DNA: TGTGCCAGTAAGGCCTCGAGGGGAGTGAACACTGAAGCTTTCTTT.

The chain couples TRBV6-1 to TRBJ2-7; weak D call: TRBD2 (6 bases). CDR1 is MNHNS, CDR2 SASEGT, per germline. The V end lost 0 bases, the J end lost 7 bases, and 16 bases lay between the germline ends. This CDR3 region has 15 residues. The CDR3, as DNA: TGTGCCAGCAGTGAAGCGCTTCTTGGGACTTGGGAGCAGTACTTC. Residues: CASSEALLGTWEQYF.

This sequence joins TRBV4-1 and TRBJ1-4, with a possible D match to TRBD1 (6 bases). V lost 0 bases and J 5 bases, leaving 10 bases between the germline ends. CDR1 is MGHRA, CDR2 YSYEKL, per germline. CDR3 size: 15 residues. CDR3 nucleotides: TGCGCCAGCAGCCAAGAGGGGGCCCGAAATGAAAAACTGTTTTTT. Translation: CASSQEGARNEKLFF.